The T cell receptor beta chain under discussion was sequenced for a study of cytomegalovirus exposure and HLA in healthy donors. General study points: The authors assumed roughly uniform sequencing depth across donors for presence/absence analyses. As was reported, the HLA-A and HLA-B alleles of most subjects were accurately predicted from TCR beta sequences. CMV serostatus alone was available as immune exposure information.

About this clone: No antigen is known for it.

Healthy people donating bone marrow made up the donors. A multiplex PCR was run with 60 Vbeta primers and 13 Jbeta primers. The assay was immunoSEQ multiplex PCR, and TCRdb's table has in-frame clones only and misses some. Among tens of thousands of clones listed, around 80% were seen once. Material for sequencing was PBMCs. This receptor was taken from a man aged 50 to 59 in good health and CMV-seropositive.

The CDR3 is CASSGPSGLSYNEQFF. For the CDR3, the DNA is TGTGCCAGCAGCGGTCCCAGCGGGCTCTCCTACAATGAGCAGTTCTTC. V usage is TRBV7-9 and J usage is TRBJ2-1; D may be TRBD2 (6 bases). CDR3 length equals 16 residues. Trimming shortened V by 5 bases and J by 0 bases, and 14 bases separated the two germline ends. CDR1 is SEHNR and CDR2 is FQNEAQ in the germline V gene (reference sequence).